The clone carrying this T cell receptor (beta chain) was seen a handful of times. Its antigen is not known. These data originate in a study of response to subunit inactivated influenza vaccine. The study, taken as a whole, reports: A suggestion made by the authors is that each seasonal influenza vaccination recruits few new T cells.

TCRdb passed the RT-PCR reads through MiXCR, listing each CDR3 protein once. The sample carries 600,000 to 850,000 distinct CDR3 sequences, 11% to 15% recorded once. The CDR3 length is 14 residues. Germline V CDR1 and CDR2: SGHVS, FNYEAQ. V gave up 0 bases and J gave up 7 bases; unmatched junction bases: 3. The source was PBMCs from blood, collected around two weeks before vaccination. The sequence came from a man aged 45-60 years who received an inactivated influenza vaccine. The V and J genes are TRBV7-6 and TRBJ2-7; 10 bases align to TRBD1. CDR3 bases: TGTGCCAGCAGCTTAGCGGGACAGGGGATGGAGCAGTACTTC. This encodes CASSLAGQGMEQYF. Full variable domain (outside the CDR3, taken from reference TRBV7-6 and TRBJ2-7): GAGVSQSPRYKVTKRGQDVALRCDPISGHVSLYWYRQALGQGPEFLTYFNYEAQQDKSGLPNDRFSAERPEGSISTLTIQRTEQRDSAMYRCASSLAGQGMEQYFGPGTRLTVT.